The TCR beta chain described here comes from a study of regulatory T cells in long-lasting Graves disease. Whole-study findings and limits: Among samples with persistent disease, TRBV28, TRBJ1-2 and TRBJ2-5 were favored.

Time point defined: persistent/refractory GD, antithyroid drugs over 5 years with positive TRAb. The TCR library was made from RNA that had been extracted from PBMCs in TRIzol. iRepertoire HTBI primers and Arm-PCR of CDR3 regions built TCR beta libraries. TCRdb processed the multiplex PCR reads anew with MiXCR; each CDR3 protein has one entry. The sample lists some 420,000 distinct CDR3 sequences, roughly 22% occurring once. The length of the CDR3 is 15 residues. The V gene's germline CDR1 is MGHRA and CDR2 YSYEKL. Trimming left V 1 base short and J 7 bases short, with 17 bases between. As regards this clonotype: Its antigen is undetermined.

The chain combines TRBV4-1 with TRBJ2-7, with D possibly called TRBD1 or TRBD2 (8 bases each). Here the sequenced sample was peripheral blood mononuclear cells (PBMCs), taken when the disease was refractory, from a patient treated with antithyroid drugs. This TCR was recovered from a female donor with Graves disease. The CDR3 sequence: CASSQAGGGGREQYF. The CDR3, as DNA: TGCGCCAGCAGCCAAGCAGGGGGCGGGGGGAGAGAGCAGTACTTC.